The 8 T cell receptor beta chains reported below all come from one sample, sequenced in a study of blood T cell repertoires in COVID-19. TCRdb's copy holds only in-frame clones and misses some; the assay was immunoSEQ multiplex PCR. The table records hundreds of thousands of clones, about 90% of them present only once. The material sequenced was peripheral blood. The source is a young woman who had recovered from COVID-19.

The V gene is TRBV7-9, the J gene TRBJ2-3, with D possibly being TRBD2 (6 bases). V dropped 5 bases and J dropped 1 base, with 19 bases sitting between them. The CDR3 is 17 residues long. Germline V gene lookup returns CDR1 SEHNR and CDR2 FQNEAQ (reference sequence). The CDR3 nucleotides are TGTGCCAGCAGCCAACTCGACCGCATAGCGGGCACAGATACGCAGTATTTT. It yields the protein CASSQLDRIAGTDTQYF.

The rearrangement links TRBV12-5 to TRBJ2-2, with 14 bases matching TRBD2. From germline, CDR1 is LGHNT and CDR2 FRNRAP. V gave up 4 bases and J gave up 1 base; unmatched junction bases: 2. The CDR3 covers 17 residues. CDR3 nucleotide sequence: TGTGCTAGTGGTTCCGGACTAGCGGGAGGGAACACCGGGGAGCTGTTTTTT. Translated, it gives CASGSGLAGGNTGELFF.

This clone occurred once. V is TRBV6-5 and J is TRBJ1-1; the D gene is possibly TRBD1 (5 bases). This CDR3 has 12 residues. Germline assignment: CDR1 MNHEY and CDR2 SVGAGI. V lost 6 bases, J lost 0 bases, and 5 bases lay in between. The CDR3 region is CASRTVNTEAFF. The CDR3 nucleotides are TGTGCCAGCAGGACAGTGAACACTGAAGCTTTCTTT.

The V gene is TRBV9, the J gene TRBJ2-5; perhaps TRBD2 as D (6 bases). The CDR3 runs 16 residues. Trimming cost V 4 bases and J 5 bases, with 21 bases left between them. Per the germline V gene, CDR1 is SGDLS and CDR2 is YYNGEE. CDR3 bases: TGTGCCAGCAGCTCCCCTTTAGCGGTCTGGGGGGAGACCCAGTACTTC. This gives the protein CASSSPLAVWGETQYF.

The CDR3 bases are TGTGCCAGCAGCATTCGACAGGATCTCTCCCCTGAAGCTTTCTTT. Amino acid sequence: CASSIRQDLSPEAFF. The rearrangement links TRBV9 to TRBJ1-1; possible D gene TRBD1, 6 bases. In germline, CDR1 is SGDLS, CDR2 YYNGEE. The CDR3 is made up of 15 amino acids. V shed 4 bases and J shed 6 bases, with 19 bases lying between them. Drawing the rest from reference TRBV9 and TRBJ1-1, the complete variable domain is DSGVTQTPKHLITATGQRVTLRCSPRSGDLSVYWYQQSLDQGLQFLIQYYNGEERAKGNILERFSAQQFPDLHSELNLSSLELGDSALYFCASSIRQDLSPEAFFGQGTRLTVV.

This clone was counted once. The chain uses TRBV18 and TRBJ2-5; D possibly corresponds to TRBD2 (5 bases). V lost 5 bases to trimming and J lost 3 bases, with 7 bases between them. Germline V lookup: CDR1 KGHSH, CDR2 LQKENI. The CDR3 consists of 12 residues. DNA of the CDR3: TGTGCCAGCTCAAGGCGGGAAGAGACCCAGTACTTC. This translates into CASSRREETQYF.

In DNA form, the CDR3 reads TGCGCCAGCAGCCAAGATAATAGCGTACGTGAGCAGTTCTTC. Translation gives CASSQDNSVREQFF. The chain uses TRBV4-1 and TRBJ2-1; possibly TRBD2 for D (5 bases). Germline V CDR1 and CDR2: MGHRA, YSYEKL. Between the trimmed V and J ends, which lost 0 bases and 9 bases, there was a span of 12 bases. The CDR3 totals 14 residues.

This chain joins TRBV6-2 or TRBV6-3 and TRBJ2-1; D may be TRBD2 (6 bases). The CDR3 extends over 15 amino acids. Trimming took off 1 base at V and 7 bases at J, with 14 bases between the two ends. Looked up from germline, CDR1 is MNHEY and CDR2 is SVGEGT. The DNA of the CDR3 is TGTGCCAGCAGTTACTGGGACTTTGGGCCGAATGAGCAGTTCTTC. Its translation: CASSYWDFGPNEQFF.